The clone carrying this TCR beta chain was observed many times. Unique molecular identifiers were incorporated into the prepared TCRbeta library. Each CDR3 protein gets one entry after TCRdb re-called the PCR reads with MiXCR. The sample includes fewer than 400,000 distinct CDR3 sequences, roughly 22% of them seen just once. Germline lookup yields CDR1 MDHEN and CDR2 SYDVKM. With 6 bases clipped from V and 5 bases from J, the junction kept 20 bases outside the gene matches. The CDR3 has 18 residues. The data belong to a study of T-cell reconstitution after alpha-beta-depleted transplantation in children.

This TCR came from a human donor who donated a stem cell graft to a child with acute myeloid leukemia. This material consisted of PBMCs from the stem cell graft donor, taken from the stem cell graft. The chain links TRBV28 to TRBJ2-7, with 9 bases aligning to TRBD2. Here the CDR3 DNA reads TGTGCCAGCAGCCAGACGGTAGCGGGAGAATTATGGGAAAACGAGCAGTACTTC. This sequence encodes CASSQTVAGELWENEQYF.